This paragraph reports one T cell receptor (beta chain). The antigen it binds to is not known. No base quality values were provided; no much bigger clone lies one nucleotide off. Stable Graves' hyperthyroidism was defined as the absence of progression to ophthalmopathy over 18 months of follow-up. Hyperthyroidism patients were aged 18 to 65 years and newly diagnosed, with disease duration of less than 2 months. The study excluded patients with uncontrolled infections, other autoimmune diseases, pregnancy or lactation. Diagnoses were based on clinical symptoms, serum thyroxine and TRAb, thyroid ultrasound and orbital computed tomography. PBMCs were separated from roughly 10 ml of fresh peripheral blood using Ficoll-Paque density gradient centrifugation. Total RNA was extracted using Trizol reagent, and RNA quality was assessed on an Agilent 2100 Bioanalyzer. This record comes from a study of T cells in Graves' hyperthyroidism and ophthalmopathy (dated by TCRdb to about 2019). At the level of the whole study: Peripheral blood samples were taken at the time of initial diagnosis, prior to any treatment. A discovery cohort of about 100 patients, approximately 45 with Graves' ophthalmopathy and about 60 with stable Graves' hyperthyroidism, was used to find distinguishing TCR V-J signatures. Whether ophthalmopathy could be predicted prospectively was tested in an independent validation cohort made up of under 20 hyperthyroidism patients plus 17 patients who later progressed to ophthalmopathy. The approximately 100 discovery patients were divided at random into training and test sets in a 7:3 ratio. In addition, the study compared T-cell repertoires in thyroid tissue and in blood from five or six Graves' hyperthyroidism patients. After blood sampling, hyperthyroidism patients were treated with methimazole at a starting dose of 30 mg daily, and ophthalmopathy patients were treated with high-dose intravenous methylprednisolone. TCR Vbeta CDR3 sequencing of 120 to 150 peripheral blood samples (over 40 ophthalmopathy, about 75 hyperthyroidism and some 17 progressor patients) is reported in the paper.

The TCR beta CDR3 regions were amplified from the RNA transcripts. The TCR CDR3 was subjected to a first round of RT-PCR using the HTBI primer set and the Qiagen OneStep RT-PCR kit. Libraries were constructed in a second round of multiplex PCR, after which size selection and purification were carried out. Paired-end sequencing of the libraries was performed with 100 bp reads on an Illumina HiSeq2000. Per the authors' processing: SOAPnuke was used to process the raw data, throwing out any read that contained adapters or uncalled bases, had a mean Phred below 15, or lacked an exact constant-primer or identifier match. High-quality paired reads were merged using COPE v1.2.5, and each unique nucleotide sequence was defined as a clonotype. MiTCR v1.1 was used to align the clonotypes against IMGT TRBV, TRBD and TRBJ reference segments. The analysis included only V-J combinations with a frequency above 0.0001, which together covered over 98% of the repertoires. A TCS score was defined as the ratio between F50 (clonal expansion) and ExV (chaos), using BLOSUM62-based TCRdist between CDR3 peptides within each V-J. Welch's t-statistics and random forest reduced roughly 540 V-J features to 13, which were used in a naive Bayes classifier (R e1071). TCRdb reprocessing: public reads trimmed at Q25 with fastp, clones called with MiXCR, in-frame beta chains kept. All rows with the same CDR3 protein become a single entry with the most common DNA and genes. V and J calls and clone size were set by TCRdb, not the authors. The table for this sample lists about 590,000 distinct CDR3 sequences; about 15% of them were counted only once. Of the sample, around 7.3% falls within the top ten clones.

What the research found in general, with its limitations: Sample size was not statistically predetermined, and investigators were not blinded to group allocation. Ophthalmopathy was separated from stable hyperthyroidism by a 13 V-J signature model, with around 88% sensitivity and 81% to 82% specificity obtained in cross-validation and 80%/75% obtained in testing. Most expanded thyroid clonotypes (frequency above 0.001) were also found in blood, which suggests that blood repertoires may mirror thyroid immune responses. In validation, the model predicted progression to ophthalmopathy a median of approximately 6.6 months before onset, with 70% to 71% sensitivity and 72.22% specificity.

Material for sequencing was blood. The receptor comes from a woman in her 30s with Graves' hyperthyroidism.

The nucleotide sequence reads TGTGCCAGTAGTATTGGGCTAGCGGCTCCCTACGAGCAGTACTTC. Translation gives CASSIGLAAPYEQYF. The V and J genes are TRBV19 and TRBJ2-7; 7 bases in the junction line up with TRBD2. The germline V gene (reference sequence) specifies LNHDA as CDR1 and SQIVND as CDR2. CDR3 length: 15 amino acids, cysteine to phenylalanine. Only the CDR3 region is kept as DNA, spanning 45 bases read in frame from base 1. Compared with germline, V lacks 3 bases and J lacks 2 bases; bases without a gene match: 7.